These 5 T cell receptor beta chains came from one sample sequenced in a study of T cell responses to AZD1222 COVID-19 vaccine. Repertoires were generated with immunoSEQ multiplex PCR, while TCRdb's copy carries only in-frame clones and drops some. The sample has 120,000 or so clones, 89% seen once. This material consisted of peripheral blood, taken on day 0 of AZD1222 vaccination. The receptors were gathered from an adult in good health.

V and J are TRBV6-2 or TRBV6-3 and TRBJ1-2, with 10 nucleotides matching TRBD1. The CDR3 length is 17 residues. After removal of 2 bases from V and 2 bases from J, the junction contained 8 bases not matched to a gene. CDR1 and CDR2 from the germline V gene are MNHEY and SVGEGT. CDR3 nucleotides: TGTGCCAGCAGTTACCTAAGGGGACAGGGGTCCAACTATGGCTACACCTTC. The encoded protein is CASSYLRGQGSNYGYTF.

This chain's CDR3 is CASSQDNYASTDTQYF. CDR3 DNA sequence: TGTGCCAGCAGCCAAGATAATTACGCTAGCACAGATACGCAGTATTTT. V usage is TRBV3-1 (or the pseudogene TRBV3-2) and J usage is TRBJ2-3; D not resolved. The CDR3 contains 16 residues. V gave up 0 bases and J gave up 0 bases, with 10 bases separating them. The germline CDR1 and CDR2 sequences are LGHDT and YNNKEL (reference sequence).

This chain connects TRBV7-3 to TRBJ2-5; D gene uncertain. The CDR3 covers 14 residues. The V gene's germline CDR1 is SGHTA and CDR2 FQGTGA. V was shortened by 1 base and J by 4 bases, with 10 bases between the two germline ends. The CDR3 region is CASSLMPVGETQYF. Here the CDR3 DNA reads TGTGCCAGCAGCTTAATGCCGGTGGGAGAGACCCAGTACTTC.

The V call is TRBV7-2, the J call TRBJ2-7, with TRBD1 matching 10 bases. Germline V gene sequence: CDR1 SGHTA, CDR2 FQGNSA. Losses at the gene ends were 5 bases for V and 4 bases for J; bases not matched to a gene: 5. The CDR3 loop spans 14 amino acids. This CDR3 is CASSSDRGLYEQYF. For the CDR3, the DNA is TGTGCCAGCAGCAGCGACAGGGGGCTGTACGAGCAGTACTTC.

This clone was observed a single time. The rearrangement joins TRBV28 to TRBJ1-1; D may be TRBD1 (5 bases). This CDR3 contains 14 residues. V was cut by 5 bases and J by 1 base, with 11 bases left in between. The germline CDR1 and CDR2 sequences are MDHEN and SYDVKM. The CDR3 spells CASSTSGGNTEAFF. DNA for the CDR3: TGTGCCAGCAGTACCTCGGGGGGGAACACTGAAGCTTTCTTT.